One sample yielded the 22 T cell receptor beta chains listed below, sequenced in a study of cytomegalovirus exposure and HLA in healthy donors. The PCR had 60 Vbeta and 13 Jbeta primers. Clones were sequenced by immunoSEQ multiplex PCR, and TCRdb holds only the in-frame ones, with some missing. The sample contains about 140,000 clones, roughly four fifths of which appear only once. Material for sequencing was PBMCs. These receptors were collected from a woman in her forties or fifties in good health and CMV-seronegative.

This clone has a handful of counts. V and J are TRBV6-4 and TRBJ2-3; D unclear. CDR1 and CDR2 (germline): MRHNA, SNTAGT. Trimming took 2 bases from V and 0 from J, leaving 6 bases between them. The CDR3 runs 14 residues. DNA for the CDR3: TGTGCCAGCAGTGACGGGCCTAGCACAGATACGCAGTATTTT. It is translated as CASSDGPSTDTQYF.

This chain uses TRBV4-3 with TRBJ1-1; D possibly corresponds to TRBD1 (6 bases). The V and J ends lost 5 bases and 1 base respectively, with 14 bases between them. This CDR3 is built from 15 residues. Looked up from germline, CDR1 is LGHNA and CDR2 is YSLEER. The CDR3 region has the DNA TGCGCCAGCAGCAAACAGGGAGGGAGGAACACTGAAGCTTTCTTT. Translation: CASSKQGGRNTEAFF.

This clone occurred a few times. The chain carries TRBV5-6 and TRBJ2-7; 8 bases map to TRBD1. The CDR3 sequence is 15 residues long. Germline CDR1 SGHDT, CDR2 YYEEEE. Trimming cost V 4 bases and J 4 bases; bases outside gene matches: 10. The CDR3 protein is CASSTPGQGAYEQYF. The CDR3 coding sequence is TGTGCCAGCAGCACGCCCGGGCAGGGGGCTTACGAGCAGTACTTC.

This clone was picked up one time. The chain is built from TRBV30 and TRBJ1-1; D not certain. Germline V gene sequence: CDR1 GTSNPN, CDR2 SVGIG (reference sequence). The CDR3 has 12 residues. V dropped 0 bases and J dropped 6 bases, with 8 bases sitting between them. The chain's CDR3 is CAWSVPGSEAFF. The CDR3 DNA is TGTGCCTGGAGTGTACCCGGGTCTGAAGCTTTCTTT.

The chain recombines TRBV19 with TRBJ2-3, with D maybe TRBD1 (6 bases). From germline, CDR1 is LNHDA and CDR2 SQIVND (reference sequence). CDR3 length: 14 residues. V was shortened by 1 base and J by 3 bases, with 8 bases between the two germline ends. CDR3: CASSIVGTTDTQYF. The DNA of the CDR3 is TGTGCCAGTAGTATAGTGGGGACAACAGATACGCAGTATTTT. Using reference TRBV19 and TRBJ2-3 for the parts outside the CDR3, the full variable domain is DGGITQSPKYLFRKEGQNVTLSCEQNLNHDAMYWYRQDPGQGLRLIYYSQIVNDFQKGDIAEGYSVSREKKESFPLTVTSAQKNPTAFYLCASSIVGTTDTQYFGPGTRLTVL.

The chain combines TRBV30 with TRBJ1-5; the match to TRBD1 covers 8 bases. Per germline, CDR1 GTSNPN and CDR2 SVGIG (reference sequence). V lost 1 base, J lost 5 bases, and 4 bases stayed unmatched. The CDR3 loop spans 14 amino acids. CDR3 nucleotides: TGTGCCTGGAGTGCTACAGGGGGATATCAGCCCCAGCATTTT. Translation gives CAWSATGGYQPQHF.

This clone was found once. The chain joins TRBV19 to TRBJ1-2, with 7 bases matching TRBD1. CDR1 is LNHDA, CDR2 SQIVND, per germline (reference sequence). This CDR3 has 12 amino acids. J was trimmed by 4 bases and V by 9 bases; bases with no gene match: 5. The CDR3 DNA reads as TGTGCCAGGGAGACAGGGTTCTATGGCTACACCTTC. It codes for CARETGFYGYTF.

This clone has a single count. The chain combines TRBV6-1 with TRBJ2-4; D gene ambiguous. CDR3 length equals 15 residues. Germline CDR1 is MNHNS and CDR2 is SASEGT. V gave up 6 bases and J gave up 1 base, with 13 bases separating them. The DNA for the CDR3 is TGTGCCAGCAGGACTCTCCGTGGGGCCAAAAACATTCAGTACTTC. Its protein product is CASRTLRGAKNIQYF.

Turning to this clone: One end of the junction varies from germline; a read error may be responsible. This chain connects TRBV6-5 to TRBJ2-3, with a possible D match to TRBD2 (7 bases). The CDR3 consists of 16 residues. CDR1 MNHEY and CDR2 SVGAGI come from the germline V gene. CDR3 sequence: CAGSSMWGGITDTQYF. CDR3 DNA: TGTGCCGGCAGTTCTATGTGGGGGGGCATCACAGATACGCAGTATTTT.

The V and J genes are TRBV7-2 and TRBJ2-3; no definite D call. The V and J ends lost 5 bases and 5 bases respectively, with 8 bases between them. Germline CDR1 reads SGHTA; CDR2 reads FQGNSA. CDR3 size: 12 residues. CDR3 nucleotide sequence: TGTGCCAGCAGCCCCCTAGTAGATACGCAGTATTTT. This codes for CASSPLVDTQYF.

This rearrangement joins TRBV7-2 to TRBJ2-5; 8 bases line up with TRBD2. Trimming at V came to 5 bases and at J to 5 bases, leaving 10 bases not matched to a gene. From germline, CDR1 is SGHTA and CDR2 FQGNSA. The CDR3 has 15 residues. Here the CDR3 reads CASSQLAGRVETQYF. CDR3 nucleotide sequence: TGTGCCAGCAGCCAATTAGCGGGGCGGGTGGAGACCCAGTACTTC.

V usage is TRBV4-2 and J usage is TRBJ2-3; 12 bases map to TRBD2. From germline, CDR1 is LGHNA and CDR2 YNFKEQ. V lost 1 base to trimming and J lost 6 bases; unmatched junction nucleotides: 11. There are 18 residues in the CDR3. Here the CDR3 reads CASSQGGLAGLVPDTQYF. DNA for the CDR3: TGTGCCAGCAGCCAAGGAGGACTAGCGGGGCTAGTCCCGGATACGCAGTATTTT.

Only one count was recorded for this clone. The chain employs TRBV5-8 and TRBJ1-5, with 12 bases aligning to TRBD1. V was clipped by 3 bases and J by 6 bases; unmatched bases: 4. This CDR3 is built from 15 residues. Germline CDR1 reads SGHTS; CDR2 reads YDEGEE. The CDR3 region is CASSSGTGGGQPQHF. The CDR3, as DNA: TGTGCCAGCAGCTCCGGGACAGGGGGCGGTCAGCCCCAGCATTTT.

The rearrangement joins TRBV7-2 to TRBJ1-1; no reliable D call. The CDR3 covers 15 residues. Trimming cost V 5 bases and J 0 bases, with 13 bases left between them. Germline assignment: CDR1 SGHTA and CDR2 FQGNSA. The CDR3 region has the DNA TGTGCCAGCAGCCCAACCCGGGATATGAACACTGAAGCTTTCTTT. Its translation: CASSPTRDMNTEAFF.

On this clone: Germline and junction disagree at one end, which may indicate a read error. This sequence joins TRBV7-7 and TRBJ1-3; D gene uncertain. This CDR3 contains 14 residues. Germline CDR1 SSHAT, CDR2 FNYEAQ (reference sequence). The CDR3 DNA follows: TGTGCTAGCAGCTTCGGAGGGCCTGGAAACACCATATATTTT. Amino acid sequence: CASSFGGPGNTIYF.

The genes are TRBV29-1 and TRBJ1-2; D might be TRBD1 (6 bases). In germline, CDR1 is SQVTM, CDR2 ANQGSEA. CDR3 length equals 12 residues. The V gene lost 3 bases and the J gene lost 4 bases, with 9 bases spanning the gap. The CDR3 here is CSVDSRGYGYTF. The CDR3 nucleotides read TGCAGCGTTGATAGCAGGGGCTATGGCTACACCTTC. Supplemented by reference TRBV29-1 and TRBJ1-2, the full variable domain reads SAVISQKPSRDICQRGTSLTIQCQVDSQVTMMFWYRQQPGQSLTLIATANQGSEATYESGFVIDKFPISRPNLTFSTLTVSNMSPEDSSIYLCSVDSRGYGYTFGSGTRLTVV.

The rearrangement links TRBV7-9 to TRBJ2-7; 7 bases line up with TRBD1. The germline CDR1 and CDR2 sequences are SEHNR and FQNEAQ (reference sequence). The V and J ends lost 5 bases and 4 bases, in that order; junction bases with no gene match: 11. This CDR3 is built from 15 residues. CDR3 coding DNA: TGTGCCAGCAGCGACCCGACAGGGATCCTATACGAGCAGTACTTC. Translating it yields CASSDPTGILYEQYF.

This sequence joins TRBV9 and TRBJ1-1; D may be TRBD1 (6 bases). The ends were cut back, 5 bases at V and 4 bases at J, with 18 bases in the middle. In germline, CDR1 is SGDLS, CDR2 YYNGEE. CDR3 length: 15 amino acids. This CDR3 reads CASSVPGQAGTEAFF. The CDR3 region has the DNA TGTGCCAGCAGTGTCCCGGGACAAGCAGGCACTGAAGCTTTCTTT.

V gene TRBV6-1 combines with J gene TRBJ2-3, with D uncertain. Trimming removed 1 base from V and 2 bases from J, with 10 bases in between. Germline V gene lookup returns CDR1 MNHNS and CDR2 SASEGT. The CDR3 consists of 15 residues. This CDR3 reads CASSEVTFFTDTQYF. The CDR3, as DNA: TGTGCCAGCAGTGAAGTAACATTTTTCACAGATACGCAGTATTTT.

The chain's CDR3 is CASSEARLRTEAFF. DNA of the CDR3: TGTGCCAGCAGTGAGGCACGGCTGAGGACTGAAGCTTTCTTT. This rearrangement joins TRBV2 to TRBJ1-1; D gene unclear. Germline loops: CDR1 SNHLY, CDR2 FYNNEI. Trimming took off 3 bases at V and 5 bases at J, with 13 bases between the two ends. The length of the CDR3 is 14 residues.

This clone was observed a few times. The chain carries TRBV4-2 and TRBJ1-6; 7 bases fit TRBD1. CDR3 length: 16 amino acids. J was trimmed by 7 bases and V by 0 bases; bases with no gene match: 6. Per the germline V gene, CDR1 is LGHNA and CDR2 is YNFKEQ. The DNA of the CDR3 is TGTGCCAGCAGCCAAGAGCCCGGGACAGTCAATTCACCCCTCCACTTT. As protein: CASSQEPGTVNSPLHF.

This chain joins TRBV27 and TRBJ1-6, with D unclear. Germline CDR1 MNHEY, CDR2 SMNVEV (reference sequence). The V gene lost 1 base and the J gene lost 6 bases, with 7 bases spanning the gap. The CDR3 has 14 residues. The CDR3 DNA sequence: TGTGCCAGCAGTTTATTGGGCAGTAATTCACCCCTCCACTTT. Amino acid sequence: CASSLLGSNSPLHF.